A selection of T cell receptor beta chains follows, all from one sample in a study of blood T cell repertoires in COVID-19. Libraries were prepared by immunoSEQ multiplex PCR; TCRdb keeps only in-frame clonotypes and omits some of them. The profile covers about 33,000 clones, with 91% appearing a single time and 9.9% taken by the ten largest. The material sequenced was peripheral blood. The receptors were sampled from a human donor with active COVID-19. The donor label of this sample is uncertain. CDR3s include the opening cysteine and the closing phenylalanine or tryptophan. Fields, in order: clone size, J gene, D gene, V gene, CDR3 protein, CDR3 DNA. A D gene is named only where the DNA matches it firmly. The size of a clone is reported for some rows only, either as once, few or many, or as a class for expanded clones.

clone_size: .; j_call: TRBJ2-1; d_call: TRBD2; v_call: TRBV2; cdr3_aa: CASSEGLAGVYNEQFF; cdr3_nt: TGTGCCAGCAGTGAGGGACTAGCGGGGGTCTACAATGAGCAGTTCTTC
clone_size: .; j_call: TRBJ1-1; d_call: .; v_call: TRBV12-3/TRBV12-4; cdr3_aa: CAIRWGVNTEAFF; cdr3_nt: TGTGCCATCAGATGGGGAGTCAACACTGAAGCTTTCTTT
clone_size: .; j_call: TRBJ2-2; d_call: .; v_call: TRBV27; cdr3_aa: CASSRGLPNTGELFF; cdr3_nt: TGTGCCAGCAGCCGGGGACTCCCGAACACCGGGGAGCTGTTTTTT
clone_size: .; j_call: TRBJ2-7; d_call: .; v_call: TRBV25-1; cdr3_aa: CASSFGYSYEQYF; cdr3_nt: TGTGCCAGCTCCTTCGGGTACTCCTACGAGCAGTACTTC
clone_size: few; j_call: TRBJ1-3; d_call: .; v_call: TRBV7-2; cdr3_aa: CASSSSGGNTIYF; cdr3_nt: TGTGCCAGCAGCTCCTCCGGGGGAAACACCATATATTTT
clone_size: .; j_call: TRBJ2-7; d_call: .; v_call: TRBV27; cdr3_aa: CASTSPDSYYEQYF; cdr3_nt: TGTGCCAGCACCTCACCGGACAGCTACTACGAGCAGTACTTC
clone_size: once; j_call: TRBJ1-5; d_call: .; v_call: TRBV4-3; cdr3_aa: CASSQERAGQPQHF; cdr3_nt: TGCGCCAGCAGCCAAGAAAGAGCAGGACAGCCCCAGCATTTT
clone_size: .; j_call: TRBJ2-3; d_call: .; v_call: TRBV6-2/TRBV6-3; cdr3_aa: CASSWNSPSDTQYF; cdr3_nt: TGTGCCAGCAGTTGGAATAGCCCATCAGATACGCAGTATTTT
clone_size: .; j_call: TRBJ2-5; d_call: .; v_call: TRBV4-3; cdr3_aa: CASSQDGVGTQYF; cdr3_nt: TGCGCCAGCAGCCAAGACGGGGTTGGGACCCAGTACTTC
clone_size: once; j_call: TRBJ1-6; d_call: .; v_call: TRBV10-2; cdr3_aa: CASSESLGASPLHF; cdr3_nt: TGCGCCAGCAGTGAGTCGTTGGGGGCGTCACCCCTCCACTTT
clone_size: once; j_call: TRBJ2-3; d_call: TRBD2; v_call: TRBV24-1; cdr3_aa: CATSDSLAGQQYF; cdr3_nt: TGTGCCACCAGTGATTCCCTAGCGGGGCAGCAGTATTTT
clone_size: .; j_call: TRBJ2-7; d_call: TRBD2; v_call: TRBV7-8; cdr3_aa: CASTFATSGGQLSSYEQYF; cdr3_nt: TGTGCCAGCACCTTCGCCACTAGCGGGGGGCAATTGAGCTCCTACGAGCAGTACTTC
clone_size: once; j_call: TRBJ1-5; d_call: .; v_call: TRBV28; cdr3_aa: CASSLTGLSNQPQHF; cdr3_nt: TGTGCCAGCAGTTTAACAGGGCTGAGCAATCAGCCCCAGCATTTT
clone_size: once; j_call: TRBJ2-3; d_call: TRBD2; v_call: TRBV5-8; cdr3_aa: CASSLGLAGGPTDTQYF; cdr3_nt: TGTGCCAGCAGCTTGGGTCTAGCGGGAGGGCCAACAGATACGCAGTATTTT
clone_size: .; j_call: TRBJ2-7; d_call: TRBD1; v_call: TRBV13; cdr3_aa: CASSLVRTGSYEQYF; cdr3_nt: TGTGCCAGCAGCTTAGTCCGGACAGGGTCCTACGAGCAGTACTTC
clone_size: .; j_call: TRBJ1-2; d_call: .; v_call: TRBV4-3; cdr3_aa: CASSQDGTGTYGYTF; cdr3_nt: TGCGCCAGCAGCCAAGACGGAACAGGGACCTATGGCTACACCTTC
clone_size: .; j_call: TRBJ2-7; d_call: .; v_call: TRBV5-1; cdr3_aa: CASSPTVSSYEQYF; cdr3_nt: TGCGCCAGCAGCCCAACAGTTAGCTCCTACGAGCAGTACTTC
clone_size: .; j_call: TRBJ2-7; d_call: TRBD1; v_call: TRBV5-6; cdr3_aa: CASSVPGQAFYEQYF; cdr3_nt: TGTGCCAGCAGCGTTCCGGGACAGGCGTTCTACGAGCAGTACTTC
clone_size: .; j_call: TRBJ2-1; d_call: .; v_call: TRBV21-1; cdr3_aa: CASSKGRSGACNEQFF; cdr3_nt: TGTGCCAGCAGCAAGGGAAGGTCGGGAGCGTGCAATGAGCAGTTCTTC
clone_size: .; j_call: TRBJ2-1; d_call: .; v_call: TRBV7-2; cdr3_aa: CASSGSAAVGQFF; cdr3_nt: TGTGCCAGCAGCGGATCAGCGGCCGTGGGGCAGTTCTTC
clone_size: .; j_call: TRBJ2-7; d_call: TRBD1; v_call: TRBV7-3; cdr3_aa: CASSLNQGAAYEQYF; cdr3_nt: TGTGCCAGCAGCTTAAATCAGGGGGCGGCCTACGAGCAGTACTTC
clone_size: .; j_call: TRBJ2-1; d_call: TRBD1; v_call: TRBV9; cdr3_aa: CASSAGQGRYNEQFF; cdr3_nt: TGTGCCAGCAGTGCCGGACAGGGTCGATACAATGAGCAGTTCTTC
clone_size: once; j_call: TRBJ1-6; d_call: .; v_call: TRBV28; cdr3_aa: CASSPPGSPLHF; cdr3_nt: TGTGCCAGCAGCCCACCGGGGTCACCCCTCCACTTT
clone_size: .; j_call: TRBJ2-2; d_call: TRBD2; v_call: TRBV28; cdr3_aa: CASSILTSGRANTGELFF; cdr3_nt: TGTGCCAGCAGTATCTTGACTAGCGGGCGAGCGAACACCGGGGAGCTGTTTTTT
clone_size: .; j_call: TRBJ2-7; d_call: TRBD1; v_call: TRBV9; cdr3_aa: CASSFSGTGESSYEQYF; cdr3_nt: TGTGCCAGCAGCTTTTCCGGGACAGGTGAGAGCTCCTACGAGCAGTACTTC
clone_size: .; j_call: TRBJ2-2; d_call: TRBD1; v_call: TRBV10-3; cdr3_aa: CAISSRTGRAGELFF; cdr3_nt: TGTGCCATCAGCTCCCGGACAGGGAGAGCCGGGGAGCTGTTTTTT
clone_size: .; j_call: TRBJ2-5; d_call: .; v_call: TRBV19; cdr3_aa: CASTLGGLGETQYF; cdr3_nt: TGTGCCAGTACCCTTGGAGGATTGGGGGAGACCCAGTACTTC
clone_size: .; j_call: TRBJ2-2; d_call: .; v_call: TRBV4-3; cdr3_aa: CATRGTGELFF; cdr3_nt: TGCGCCACCCGGGGAACCGGGGAGCTGTTTTTT
clone_size: .; j_call: TRBJ2-5; d_call: .; v_call: TRBV30; cdr3_aa: CAWSPEETQYF; cdr3_nt: TGTGCCTGGAGTCCAGAAGAGACCCAGTACTTC
clone_size: .; j_call: TRBJ1-2; d_call: .; v_call: TRBV5-1; cdr3_aa: CASSPRDPDGYTF; cdr3_nt: TGCGCCAGCAGCCCGCGGGACCCAGATGGCTACACCTTC
clone_size: .; j_call: TRBJ1-1; d_call: .; v_call: TRBV7-8; cdr3_aa: CASTQYREITEAFF; cdr3_nt: TGTGCCAGCACCCAATACCGGGAGATTACTGAAGCTTTCTTT
clone_size: .; j_call: TRBJ1-3; d_call: TRBD1; v_call: TRBV15; cdr3_aa: CATSRDQGAGVRNTIYF; cdr3_nt: TGTGCCACCAGCAGAGATCAGGGGGCAGGAGTTCGGAACACCATATATTTT
clone_size: once; j_call: TRBJ2-7; d_call: .; v_call: TRBV5-4; cdr3_aa: CASSSGTGNEQYF; cdr3_nt: TGTGCCAGCAGCTCAGGTACAGGGAATGAGCAGTACTTC
clone_size: .; j_call: TRBJ2-5; d_call: TRBD1; v_call: TRBV9; cdr3_aa: CASSVSPGTGSGETQYF; cdr3_nt: TGTGCCAGCAGCGTATCCCCAGGGACAGGGAGTGGGGAGACCCAGTACTTC
clone_size: .; j_call: TRBJ2-1; d_call: TRBD2; v_call: TRBV7-8; cdr3_aa: CASSLVLAGGLGEQFF; cdr3_nt: TGTGCCAGCAGCTTAGTACTAGCGGGGGGGCTGGGTGAGCAGTTCTTC
clone_size: .; j_call: TRBJ1-5; d_call: TRBD1; v_call: TRBV4-3; cdr3_aa: CASSQDRTGNQPQHF; cdr3_nt: TGCGCCAGCAGCCAAGATCGGACAGGGAATCAGCCCCAGCATTTT
clone_size: .; j_call: TRBJ2-2; d_call: .; v_call: TRBV5-1; cdr3_aa: CATAFGANTGELFF; cdr3_nt: TGCGCCACAGCCTTCGGGGCGAACACCGGGGAGCTGTTTTTT
clone_size: .; j_call: TRBJ2-3; d_call: .; v_call: TRBV7-3; cdr3_aa: CASSRGAGWSDTQYF; cdr3_nt: TGTGCCAGCAGCCGCGGAGCGGGTTGGTCAGATACGCAGTATTTT
clone_size: once; j_call: TRBJ2-7; d_call: TRBD2; v_call: TRBV9; cdr3_aa: CASSVSGSFYEQYF; cdr3_nt: TGTGCCAGCAGCGTAAGCGGGAGTTTCTACGAGCAGTACTTC
clone_size: .; j_call: TRBJ2-3; d_call: .; v_call: TRBV5-1; cdr3_aa: CASSLPSDTQYF; cdr3_nt: TGCGCCAGCAGCTTGCCATCAGATACGCAGTATTTT
clone_size: .; j_call: TRBJ2-7; d_call: TRBD1; v_call: TRBV6-5; cdr3_aa: CASNTGVEQYF; cdr3_nt: TGTGCCAGCAATACAGGGGTGGAGCAGTACTTC
clone_size: .; j_call: TRBJ2-4; d_call: .; v_call: TRBV19; cdr3_aa: CASQAGFGKNIQYF; cdr3_nt: TGTGCCAGTCAGGCGGGGTTTGGCAAAAACATTCAGTACTTC
clone_size: .; j_call: TRBJ2-2; d_call: TRBD2; v_call: TRBV4-1; cdr3_aa: CASSQSGRSGTGELFF; cdr3_nt: TGCGCCAGCAGCCAAAGCGGGAGGTCGGGCACCGGGGAGCTGTTTTTT
clone_size: .; j_call: TRBJ2-2; d_call: .; v_call: TRBV5-1; cdr3_aa: CASRREGGAGELFF; cdr3_nt: TGCGCCAGCAGACGGGAAGGGGGGGCCGGGGAGCTGTTTTTT
clone_size: once; j_call: TRBJ2-1; d_call: .; v_call: TRBV30; cdr3_aa: CAWRTASSYNEQFF; cdr3_nt: TGTGCCTGGAGGACAGCTAGCTCCTACAATGAGCAGTTCTTC
clone_size: .; j_call: TRBJ2-1; d_call: .; v_call: TRBV28; cdr3_aa: CASRSSGRGSYNEQFF; cdr3_nt: TGTGCCAGCAGGAGTAGCGGACGCGGCTCCTACAATGAGCAGTTCTTC
clone_size: .; j_call: TRBJ1-3; d_call: TRBD1; v_call: TRBV6-6; cdr3_aa: CASSSTGGSGNTIYF; cdr3_nt: TGTGCCAGCTCATCCACAGGGGGCTCTGGAAACACCATATATTTT
clone_size: .; j_call: TRBJ2-3; d_call: TRBD2; v_call: TRBV25-1; cdr3_aa: CASSELAGVTDTQYF; cdr3_nt: TGTGCCAGCAGTGAACTAGCGGGAGTGACAGATACGCAGTATTTT
clone_size: .; j_call: TRBJ2-3; d_call: TRBD2; v_call: TRBV5-1; cdr3_aa: CASSLQPGLAGNTDTQYF; cdr3_nt: TGCGCCAGCAGCTTACAACCGGGACTAGCGGGAAACACAGATACGCAGTATTTT
clone_size: .; j_call: TRBJ1-6; d_call: TRBD1; v_call: TRBV3-1/TRBV3-2; cdr3_aa: CASRPGTGNSPLHF; cdr3_nt: TGTGCCAGCCGTCCCGGGACAGGTAATTCACCCCTCCACTTT
clone_size: .; j_call: TRBJ2-1; d_call: TRBD2; v_call: TRBV10-3; cdr3_aa: CAISSGTSGSYEQFF; cdr3_nt: TGTGCCATCAGTTCCGGGACTAGCGGGAGCTATGAGCAGTTCTTC
clone_size: .; j_call: TRBJ2-2; d_call: TRBD1; v_call: TRBV19; cdr3_aa: CASSTPRDRGLTGELFF; cdr3_nt: TGTGCCAGTAGTACCCCCCGGGACAGGGGGCTAACCGGGGAGCTGTTTTTT
clone_size: .; j_call: TRBJ1-1; d_call: .; v_call: TRBV19; cdr3_aa: CASSISQYTEAFF; cdr3_nt: TGTGCCAGTAGTATATCGCAGTACACTGAAGCTTTCTTT
clone_size: .; j_call: TRBJ2-3; d_call: TRBD2; v_call: TRBV5-1; cdr3_aa: CASSRERSGGRDTQYF; cdr3_nt: TGCGCCAGCAGCCGCGAGAGGAGCGGGGGGCGAGATACGCAGTATTTT
clone_size: .; j_call: TRBJ2-1; d_call: .; v_call: TRBV4-3; cdr3_aa: CASSQMTGSYNEQFF; cdr3_nt: TGCGCCAGCAGCCAGATGACAGGCTCCTACAATGAGCAGTTCTTC